These T cell receptor beta chains were read from a single sample in a study of blood T cell repertoires in COVID-19. Some clones are missing from TCRdb's copy, which holds only in-frame ones; the method was immunoSEQ multiplex PCR. This table has over 120,000 clones, roughly 80% appearing once. Material for sequencing was peripheral blood. The receptors shown here come from a man between 65 and 85 years old who had recovered from COVID-19. CDR3s include the opening cysteine and the closing phenylalanine or tryptophan. Fields, in order: clone size, D gene, J gene, V gene, CDR3 protein, CDR3 DNA. The D gene is left open where the match is weak. Expanded clones are given a class, and other clones once, few, many or no size at all.

size: -; D: TRBD2; J: TRBJ2-5; V: TRBV28; CDR3: CASSVQGTSRETQYF; DNA: TGTGCCAGCAGTGTACAGGGGACTAGCCGAGAGACCCAGTACTTC
size: once; D: -; J: TRBJ2-3; V: TRBV6-2/TRBV6-3; CDR3: CASSYSQGSDTQYF; DNA: TGTGCCAGCAGTTACTCCCAGGGATCAGATACGCAGTATTTT
size: -; D: TRBD1; J: TRBJ2-7; V: TRBV19; CDR3: CASSPATGVYEQYF; DNA: TGTGCCAGTAGTCCCGCGACAGGGGTCTACGAGCAGTACTTC
size: -; D: -; J: TRBJ1-2; V: TRBV7-2; CDR3: CASSSGQFYGYTF; DNA: TGTGCCAGCAGCTCCGGACAGTTCTATGGCTACACCTTC
size: -; D: TRBD2; J: TRBJ2-7; V: TRBV29-1; CDR3: CSVETSGTYEQYF; DNA: TGCAGCGTTGAGACTAGCGGGACTTACGAGCAGTACTTC
size: -; D: -; J: TRBJ1-4; V: TRBV29-1; CDR3: CSVAMTGEKLFF; DNA: TGCAGCGTTGCGATGACAGGAGAAAAACTGTTTTTT
size: -; D: TRBD2; J: TRBJ2-7; V: TRBV6-2/TRBV6-3; CDR3: CASSRTLAGGNYEQYF; DNA: TGTGCCAGCAGTCGTACACTAGCGGGAGGTAACTACGAGCAGTACTTC
size: -; D: -; J: TRBJ1-4; V: TRBV9; CDR3: CASSDQEAANEKLFF; DNA: TGTGCCAGCAGCGACCAGGAGGCAGCTAATGAAAAACTGTTTTTT
size: -; D: -; J: TRBJ2-7; V: TRBV15; CDR3: CATSRDFVSSYEQYF; DNA: TGTGCCACCAGCAGAGACTTCGTGAGCTCCTACGAGCAGTACTTC
size: -; D: -; J: TRBJ2-3; V: TRBV4-3; CDR3: CASSQDSGWGERTDTQYF; DNA: TGCGCCAGCAGCCAAGACTCGGGGTGGGGGGAGCGCACAGATACGCAGTATTTT
size: -; D: -; J: TRBJ1-1; V: TRBV3-1/TRBV3-2; CDR3: CASSRTGVRNTEAFF; DNA: TGTGCCAGCAGCAGGACGGGGGTTCGGAACACTGAAGCTTTCTTT
size: -; D: TRBD2; J: TRBJ2-7; V: TRBV4-3; CDR3: CASSQDSTSVYYEQYF; DNA: TGCGCCAGCAGCCAAGATAGCACTAGCGTATACTACGAGCAGTACTTC
size: -; D: -; J: TRBJ1-2; V: TRBV11-3; CDR3: CASSLNPLGAGYTF; DNA: TGTGCCAGCAGCTTAAATCCGCTAGGTGCTGGCTACACCTTC
size: -; D: TRBD1; J: TRBJ2-1; V: TRBV7-9; CDR3: CASRDQRTGPYNEQFF; DNA: TGTGCCAGCAGGGATCAAAGGACAGGGCCCTACAATGAGCAGTTCTTC
size: -; D: TRBD1; J: TRBJ1-2; V: TRBV29-1; CDR3: CSVEKNGGQGTRRYTF; DNA: TGCAGCGTTGAGAAAAATGGGGGACAGGGGACGAGGCGCTACACCTTC
size: -; D: -; J: TRBJ2-3; V: TRBV7-2; CDR3: CASSLGGTDTQYF; DNA: TGTGCCAGCAGCTTAGGAGGAACAGATACGCAGTATTTT
size: -; D: -; J: TRBJ1-3; V: TRBV9; CDR3: CASSVAEVSGNTIYF; DNA: TGTGCCAGCAGCGTAGCTGAGGTCTCTGGAAACACCATATATTTT
size: -; D: -; J: TRBJ1-4; V: TRBV27; CDR3: CASSFLSYRAEKLFF; DNA: TGTGCCAGCAGTTTCCTCTCCTACAGGGCTGAAAAACTGTTTTTT
size: -; D: TRBD2; J: TRBJ2-1; V: TRBV18; CDR3: CASSPPGLAGVKFF; DNA: TGTGCCAGCTCACCACCGGGACTAGCGGGAGTTAAGTTCTTC
size: -; D: -; J: TRBJ1-4; V: TRBV18; CDR3: CASSPGTNKGNEKLFF; DNA: TGTGCCAGCTCACCTGGGACAAATAAAGGGAATGAAAAACTGTTTTTT
size: -; D: TRBD1; J: TRBJ2-7; V: TRBV23-1; CDR3: CASSQRFPGQGYEQYF; DNA: TGCGCCAGCAGTCAAAGGTTCCCGGGACAGGGCTACGAGCAGTACTTC
size: -; D: -; J: TRBJ2-1; V: TRBV11-3; CDR3: CASSLSGRGHYNEQFF; DNA: TGTGCCAGCAGCTTAAGTGGCAGAGGTCACTACAATGAGCAGTTCTTC
size: -; D: -; J: TRBJ2-3; V: TRBV7-2; CDR3: CASSSLRWGTYTDTQYF; DNA: TGTGCCAGCAGCTCCTTAAGGTGGGGGACTTACACAGATACGCAGTATTTT
size: -; D: -; J: TRBJ2-3; V: TRBV29-1; CDR3: CSVDEGSDTQYF; DNA: TGCAGCGTTGATGAGGGTTCGGATACGCAGTATTTT
size: -; D: TRBD1; J: TRBJ1-5; V: TRBV18; CDR3: CASSVGTGGQPQHF; DNA: TGTGCCAGCTCCGTCGGGACAGGGGGTCAGCCCCAGCATTTT
size: -; D: TRBD1; J: TRBJ2-1; V: TRBV29-1; CDR3: CSGYRGENEQFF; DNA: TGCAGCGGTTACAGGGGGGAAAATGAGCAGTTCTTC